This T cell receptor beta chain derives from a study of cytomegalovirus exposure and HLA in healthy donors. Study-wide context: The roughly 120 validation repertoires matched the roughly 670 first-cohort repertoires in platform, a later analysis reported.

Libraries were prepared by immunoSEQ multiplex PCR; TCRdb keeps only in-frame clonotypes and omits some of them. The table lists roughly 330,000 clones, approximately 90% of them singletons. V was cut by 0 bases and J by 4 bases, with 10 bases left in between. CDR1 and CDR2 (germline): SGDLS, YYNGEE. The CDR3 loop spans 14 amino acids. In its sample, this clone was seen once. The chain joins TRBV9 to TRBJ1-2; tentatively, D is TRBD1 (6 bases). Source material: PBMCs. The TCR was taken from a woman aged 30 to 39 in good health and CMV-seropositive. The DNA for the CDR3 is TGTGCCAGCAGCGTAGAGACAGGCGCCTATGGCTACACCTTC. Amino acid sequence: CASSVETGAYGYTF.